The clone carrying this TCR beta chain was found a few times. Its antigen is still unknown. CDR1 is SEHNR and CDR2 is FQNEAQ in the germline V gene (reference sequence). The CDR3 is 14 residues long. V was shortened by 1 base and J by 2 bases, with 8 bases between the two germline ends. This specimen belongs to a study of T cell repertoires in cytomegalovirus infection. TCRdb fed the reads into MiXCR, producing one record per CDR3 protein. This sample has approximately 730,000 distinct CDR3 sequences, with about 29% found just once. The starting material was cultured CD8+ T cells from PBMCs, obtained from culture after CMV antigen stimulation. The sequence was obtained from a human donor in good health (CMV status not recorded). Some clones in this sample may be carry-over from other donors' samples. V gene TRBV7-9 combines with J gene TRBJ2-5; D is unclear. CDR3 sequence: CASSLEPKQETQYF. In DNA form, the CDR3 reads TGTGCCAGCAGCTTAGAACCAAAACAAGAGACCCAGTACTTC.